The 30 T cell receptor gamma chains given below trace back to one sample, sequenced in a study of human gamma delta and Vdelta1 T cells. These receptors are not linked to any known antigen. TCRdb reprocessed the PCR reads using CATT. The sample shows about 3,900 gamma-chain clones, roughly 17% of them seen only once. The specimen sequenced was Vdelta1 gamma-delta T cells from blood grown in culture (DOT cells). Every receptor here comes from a human donor in good health.

This clone was observed a handful of times. The chain uses TRGV4 and TRGJ1 or TRGJ2. CDR3 length: 14 amino acids. The ends lost 3 bases at V and 10 bases at J; junction bases unmatched: 15. CDR1 is EGSTGY, CDR2 YDSYTSSV, per germline. The CDR3 loop is CATWDFPERGKKLF. CDR3 sequence (DNA): TGTGCCACCTGGGATTTTCCGGAACGAGGGAAGAAACTCTTT.

Within the sample, this clone is large. Distinct nucleotide sequences in the sample also encode this CDR3. The rearrangement joins TRGV4 to TRGJ1 or TRGJ2. The V gene's germline CDR1 is EGSTGY and CDR2 YDSYTSSV. This CDR3 has 11 residues. V lost 3 bases and J lost 5; bases outside the gene matches: 1. In nucleotides, the CDR3 is TGTGCCACCTGGGATCATTATAAGAAACTCTTT. This translates into CATWDHYKKLF.

This chain connects TRGV8 to TRGJ1 or TRGJ2. Germline-derived CDR1 and CDR2 are VENAVY and YDSYNSRV. Germline trimming cut 2 bases from V and 8 bases from J; bases unmatched to any gene: 3. The CDR3 contains 11 residues. The DNA of the CDR3 is TGTGCCACCTGGGATATTCATAAGAAACTCTTT. Translated, it gives CATWDIHKKLF.

Regarding this clone: No DNA is shown, since the ends of the CDR3 on it are uncertain; the CDR3 is the one TCRdb lists. J is TRGJP1 and V is TRGV11. TRGV11 is known as an ORF, though its function is uncertain. The CDR3 has 15 residues if both end residues are counted. The CDR3 sequence is CTTVPAGLTGWFKIF.

The chain is built from TRGV2 and TRGJ1 or TRGJ2. J was trimmed by 3 bases and V by 1 base; bases with no gene match: 9. There are 15 residues in the CDR3. The germline V gene encodes CDR1 EGSNGY and CDR2 YDSYNSKV. The DNA of the CDR3 is TGTGCCACCTGGGACGGATACCTATTTTATTATAAGAAACTCTTT. As protein: CATWDGYLFYYKKLF.

This chain joins TRGV3 and TRGJ1 or TRGJ2. This CDR3 has 14 amino acids. The germline V gene has CDR1 VTNTFY and CDR2 YDVSTARD (reference sequence). V gave up 0 bases and J gave up 5 bases; unmatched junction bases: 7. CDR3 DNA sequence: TGTGCCACCTGGGACAGGAGGAAGAATTATAAGAAACTCTTT. This encodes CATWDRRKNYKKLF.

V and J are TRGV9 and TRGJ1 or TRGJ2. The J segment lost 0 bases and the V segment lost 3 bases, leaving 8 bases of the junction unmatched. In germline, CDR1 is GITISATS, CDR2 ISYDGTV (reference sequence). There are 15 residues in the CDR3. CDR3 region: CALWEPDSNYYKKLF. The CDR3 coding sequence is TGTGCCTTGTGGGAGCCAGACTCGAATTATTATAAGAAACTCTTT.

The genes are TRGV4 and TRGJ1 or TRGJ2. Germline loops: CDR1 EGSTGY, CDR2 YDSYTSSV. This CDR3 has 16 residues. V lost 5 bases and J lost 2; bases outside the gene matches: 15. CDR3 sequence (DNA): TGTGCCACCTGGGTCCCCCAAAAAGGGGATTATTATAAGAAACTCTTT. It is translated as CATWVPQKGDYYKKLF.

This clone was seen only a few times. A much larger clonotype is one base distant, so this may be a read error. This rearrangement joins TRGV5 to TRGJ1 or TRGJ2. The CDR3 is 13 residues long. Germline V gene data show CDR1 as VINAFY and CDR2 as YDVSNSKD. Germline trimming cut 0 bases from V and 4 bases from J; bases unmatched to any gene: 3. CDR3 loop: CATWDRLYYKKLF. The DNA of the CDR3 is TGTGCCACCTGGGACAGGCTGTATTATAAGAAACTCTTT.

This clone was observed a handful of times. This rearrangement joins TRGV8 to TRGJ1 or TRGJ2. Trimming removed 3 bases from V and 12 bases from J; junction bases left unmatched: 8. This CDR3 contains 11 residues. The V gene's germline CDR1 is VENAVY and CDR2 YDSYNSRV. The CDR3 region is CATWDPAGKLF. In DNA, the CDR3 is TGTGCCACCTGGGATCCTGCAGGGAAACTCTTT.

This clone was counted only a few times. J is TRGJP and V is TRGV9. Trimming cost V 0 bases and J 7 bases; bases outside gene matches: 3. The germline V gene encodes CDR1 GITISATS and CDR2 ISYDGTV (reference sequence). The CDR3 sequence is 16 residues long. The CDR3 loop reads CALWEVLELGKKIKVF. The CDR3 nucleotides read TGTGCCTTGTGGGAGGTGCTTGAGTTGGGCAAAAAAATCAAGGTATTT.

On this clone itself: Just one base apart from a much larger clone, this may be a read error. This same CDR3 is encoded by further DNA sequences in the sample. The chain employs TRGV2 and TRGJ1 or TRGJ2. This CDR3 comprises 14 residues. From germline, CDR1 is EGSNGY and CDR2 YDSYNSKV. Trimming removed 1 base from V and 0 bases from J; junction bases left unmatched: 3. CDR3 sequence reads: CATWDGLNYYKKLF. The CDR3 DNA reads as TGTGCCACCTGGGACGGCCTGAATTATTATAAGAAACTCTTT.

This clone was picked up a small number of times. The chain uses TRGV9 and TRGJ1 or TRGJ2. The V gene's germline CDR1 is GITISATS and CDR2 ISYDGTV (reference sequence). This CDR3 is 15 amino acids long. J gave up 1 base and V 1 base, and 7 bases lay outside the gene matches. The CDR3 loop reads CALWEVHINYYKKLF. Written as DNA, the CDR3 is TGTGCCTTGTGGGAGGTTCACATTAATTATTATAAGAAACTCTTT.

The chain couples TRGV8 to TRGJP1. Germline assignment: CDR1 VENAVY and CDR2 YDSYNSRV. The CDR3 length is 14 residues. J gave up 4 bases and V 2 bases, and 4 bases lay outside the gene matches. The CDR3 reads CATWDTRTGWFKIF. The CDR3, as DNA: TGTGCCACCTGGGATACGCGCACTGGTTGGTTCAAGATATTT.

This rearrangement joins TRGV9 to TRGJ1 or TRGJ2. CDR3 length equals 13 residues. Germline-derived CDR1 and CDR2 are GITISATS and ISYDGTV (reference sequence). Trimming removed 9 bases from V and 8 bases from J; junction bases left unmatched: 16. CDR3 DNA: TGTGCCTTGATGGTCGGGGGGGGGAATAAGAAACTCTTT. This gives the protein CALMVGGGNKKLF.

There are a few counts of this clone. The chain links TRGV10 to TRGJ1 or TRGJ2. TRGV10 is recorded as an ORF, its role being uncertain. The CDR3 loop spans 10 amino acids. V lost 8 bases to trimming and J lost 10 bases; unmatched junction nucleotides: 6. This CDR3 reads CAAWDSKKLF. CDR3 coding DNA: TGTGCTGCGTGGGATTCCAAGAAACTCTTT.

Regarding this clone: This clone may be a read error of a much larger clone one base away. Other nucleotide sequences in the sample specify the same CDR3. V and J are TRGV2 and TRGJ1 or TRGJ2. The CDR3 runs to 13 residues. J lost 4 bases, V lost 0 bases, and 3 bases had no gene match. Germline V gene data show CDR1 as EGSNGY and CDR2 as YDSYNSKV. CDR3 in DNA: TGTGCCACCTGGGACGGGCCGTATTATAAGAAACTCTTT. Amino acids: CATWDGPYYKKLF.

This clone is medium-sized. The chain recombines TRGV9 with TRGJ1 or TRGJ2. The CDR3 is made up of 12 amino acids. With 4 bases clipped from V and 1 base from J, the junction kept 1 base outside the gene matches. Germline CDR1 GITISATS, CDR2 ISYDGTV (reference sequence). The CDR3 region has the DNA TGTGCCTTGTGGGAAAATTATTATAAGAAACTCTTT. Its protein product is CALWENYYKKLF.

Sample share makes this clone medium-sized (0.01 to 0.1%). The gene calls are TRGV10 and TRGJP2. TRGV10 is designated an ORF whose function remains uncertain. There are 11 residues in the CDR3. Trimming took 8 bases from V and 8 from J; bases not matched to a gene: 3. CDR3 DNA: TGTGCTGCGTGGGTGGATTGGATCAAGACGTTT. It yields the protein CAAWVDWIKTF.

This clone appeared a few times. This sequence joins TRGV4 and TRGJP2. The germline CDR1 and CDR2 sequences are EGSTGY and YDSYTSSV. The CDR3 extends over 17 amino acids. The V gene end was trimmed by 3 bases and the J gene end by 4 bases; junction bases not matched to a gene: 14. CDR3 in DNA: TGTGCCACCTGGGATCGGAGGTGGAGGACTAGTGATTGGATCAAGACGTTT. Its protein product is CATWDRRWRTSDWIKTF.

This clone came up a few times. The V and J genes are TRGV3 and TRGJ1 or TRGJ2. Germline V lookup: CDR1 VTNTFY, CDR2 YDVSTARD (reference sequence). With 2 bases clipped from V and 8 bases from J, the junction kept 3 bases outside the gene matches. The CDR3 is 11 residues long. CDR3 nucleotide sequence: TGTGCCACCTGGGACAACAATAAGAAACTCTTT. Translated, it gives CATWDNNKKLF.

In its sample, this clone ranks as medium-sized. Other nucleotide sequences from this sample produce the same CDR3. This chain joins TRGV2 and TRGJ1 or TRGJ2. The V and J ends lost 0 bases and 3 bases, in that order; junction bases with no gene match: 2. The CDR3 is 13 residues long. Germline-derived CDR1 and CDR2 are EGSNGY and YDSYNSKV. CDR3 region: CATWDGLYYKKLF. The CDR3 nucleotides read TGTGCCACCTGGGACGGGCTTTATTATAAGAAACTCTTT.

There are a few counts of this clone. This chain connects TRGV5 to TRGJ1 or TRGJ2. CDR1 VINAFY and CDR2 YDVSNSKD come from the germline V gene. CDR3 length: 11 residues. Germline trimming cut 3 bases from V and 7 bases from J; bases unmatched to any gene: 3. In DNA, the CDR3 is TGTGCCACCTGGGACTGGTATAAGAAACTCTTT. It is translated as CATWDWYKKLF.

This clone was seen a few times. A much larger clone lies a single base off, so this may be a read error. The chain combines TRGV10 with TRGJ1 or TRGJ2. TRGV10 is given ORF status, its function remaining uncertain. The CDR3 is 11 amino acids. The chain's CDR3 is CAAWDYHKKLF. The DNA for the CDR3 is TGTGCTGCGTGGGATTATCATAAGAAACTCTTT.

V and J are TRGV4 and TRGJ1 or TRGJ2. V dropped 0 bases and J dropped 9; count of bases not matched to a gene: 2. The CDR3 sequence is 11 residues long. Germline loops: CDR1 EGSTGY, CDR2 YDSYTSSV. Here the CDR3 DNA reads TGTGCCACCTGGGATGGGCGTAAGAAACTCTTT. Protein sequence: CATWDGRKKLF.

The gene calls are TRGV9 and TRGJ1 or TRGJ2. This CDR3 comprises 13 residues. CDR1 and CDR2 (germline): GITISATS, ISYDGTV (reference sequence). V lost 5 bases and J lost 3; bases outside the gene matches: 7. CDR3 coding DNA: TGTGCCTTGTGGGGGAACGTTTATTATAAGAAACTCTTT. Its protein is CALWGNVYYKKLF.

This clone was counted a few times. The chain links TRGV8 to TRGJP2. Losses at the gene ends were 3 bases for V and 2 bases for J; bases not matched to a gene: 3. The CDR3 is 14 amino acids. In germline, CDR1 is VENAVY, CDR2 YDSYNSRV. The CDR3 is CATWDQSSDWIKTF. CDR3 coding DNA: TGTGCCACCTGGGATCAGAGTAGTGATTGGATCAAGACGTTT.

This clone was detected a few times. This rearrangement joins TRGV8 to TRGJ1 or TRGJ2. The junction had 4 bases not matched to a gene; V was cut back by 6 bases and J by 2 bases. In germline, CDR1 is VENAVY, CDR2 YDSYNSRV. The CDR3 has 12 amino acids. The CDR3 protein is CATWNHYYKKLF. The CDR3 DNA follows: TGTGCCACCTGGAACCATTATTATAAGAAACTCTTT.

Relative to its sample, this clone is medium-sized (0.01 to 0.1%). The chain combines TRGV8 with TRGJ1 or TRGJ2. V gave up 6 bases and J gave up 3 bases; unmatched junction bases: 14. Germline V gives CDR1 VENAVY, CDR2 YDSYNSRV. The CDR3 runs to 15 residues. As DNA, the CDR3 is TGTGCCACCTGGAACCACTTACCCTTTTATTATAAGAAACTCTTT. Residues: CATWNHLPFYYKKLF.

The V call is TRGV2, the J call TRGJ1 or TRGJ2. The germline CDR1 and CDR2 sequences are EGSNGY and YDSYNSKV. CDR3 length: 15 residues. V lost 0 bases, J lost 2 bases, and 7 bases stayed unmatched. The CDR3 loop is CATWDGPLYYYKKLF. DNA of the CDR3: TGTGCCACCTGGGACGGGCCATTGTATTATTATAAGAAACTCTTT.